This TCR beta chain was documented in a study of Ad26.COV2.S vaccination and SARS-CoV-2 variants. Study-wide background: The authors gave Ad26.COV2.S intramuscularly, either once or twice 56 days apart. Overall study findings and caveats: Vaccine recipients surpassed placebo recipients in spike-specific TCR breadth. Reported findings describe substantial breadth in spike-specific CD8+ and CD4+ T cell responses following vaccination.

Regarding this clone: The antigen remains unidentified.

CDR1 and CDR2 (germline): SGHTA, FQGNSA. This CDR3 has 16 residues. With 1 base clipped from V and 3 bases from J, the junction kept 6 bases outside the gene matches. Using immunoSEQ multiplex PCR, the repertoire was profiled, and TCRdb retains in-frame clones only, with some absent. The sample includes some 450,000 clones, 90% seen only once; the top ten take around 4.5%. This sample's treatment: some 19 received Ad26.COV2.S at low or high dose, single or two shots; 5 received placebo; per-sample allocation not given. Sampling was performed 63 days after the first vaccine or placebo injection. Here the sequenced sample was peripheral blood, taken in a trial of Ad26.COV2.S vaccine versus placebo. The rearrangement links TRBV7-2 to TRBJ2-7; the match to TRBD2 covers 10 bases. The sequence came from a person between 18 and 65 years old who received the Ad26.COV2.S COVID-19 vaccine or a placebo. The CDR3 DNA is TGTGCCAGCAGCTTAGTAGCGGGAGGAAGGAACTACGAGCAGTACTTC. It translates to CASSLVAGGRNYEQYF.